The source of this T cell receptor (beta chain) is a study of blood T cell repertoires in COVID-19. Some clones are missing from TCRdb's copy, which holds only in-frame ones; the method was immunoSEQ multiplex PCR. The sample records under 250,000 clones, about 91% being singletons. The CDR3 loop spans 14 amino acids. Losses at the gene ends were 10 bases for V and 5 bases for J; bases not matched to a gene: 10. Germline V gene data show CDR1 as SNHLY and CDR2 as FYNNEI. The sequenced sample was peripheral blood. The source of this sequence is a woman between 35 and 50 years old with acute or convalescent COVID-19. This sequence joins TRBV2 and TRBJ2-1; 8 bases align to TRBD1. CDR3 nucleotide sequence: TGTGCCACCAACGGACAGGGCGCAGACAATGAGCAGTTCTTC. It specifies CATNGQGADNEQFF. The full variable domain, completed using reference TRBV2 and TRBJ2-1, is EPEVTQTPSHQVTQMGQEVILRCVPISNHLYFYWYRQILGQKVEFLVSFYNNEISEKSEIFDDQFSVERPDGSNFTLKIRSTKLEDSAMYFCATNGQGADNEQFFGPGTRLTVL.